The 9 T cell receptor beta chains reported below all come from one sample, sequenced in a study of response to subunit inactivated influenza vaccine. TCRdb reprocessed the RT-PCR reads via MiXCR and lists one record per CDR3 protein. The table records 530,000 or so distinct CDR3 sequences, around 15% of them present only once. The material was PBMCs from blood, obtained 12 days after vaccination. The receptors come from a man aged 50 to 59 who received an inactivated influenza vaccine.

The chain links TRBV20-1 to TRBJ2-1; 13 bases are shared with TRBD2. The germline gives CDR1 DFQATT, CDR2 SNEGSKA (reference sequence). Unmatched junction bases numbered 3, after V lost 6 bases and J lost 7 bases. The CDR3 runs 13 residues. This chain's CDR3 is CSAGTSGENEQFF. The CDR3 DNA is TGCAGTGCCGGGACTAGCGGGGAAAATGAGCAGTTCTTC.

This clonotype was detected a few times. This chain connects TRBV30 to TRBJ1-4; no definite D call. Germline V gene lookup returns CDR1 GTSNPN and CDR2 SVGIG (reference sequence). Trimming removed 4 bases from V and 7 bases from J, with 13 bases in between. The CDR3 contains 13 residues. CDR3 bases: TGTGCCTGGATGCGGATAAGAGGTGAAAAACTGTTTTTT. Translating it yields CAWMRIRGEKLFF. The full variable domain, with the rest looked up from reference TRBV30 and TRBJ1-4, is SQTIHQWPATLVQPVGSPLSLECTVEGTSNPNLYWYRQAAGRGLQLLFYSVGIGQISSEVPQNLSASRPQDRQFILSSKKLLLSDSGFYLCAWMRIRGEKLFFGSGTQLSVL.

This clonotype has at least ten counts. The chain couples TRBV7-8 to TRBJ2-5; 11 nucleotides agree with TRBD2. Germline assignment: CDR1 SGHVS and CDR2 FQNEAQ. V lost 3 bases, J lost 0 bases, and 12 bases stayed unmatched. This CDR3 contains 19 residues. CDR3 in amino acids: CASSLRRWASGRNQETQYF. The CDR3 DNA is TGTGCCAGCAGCTTGAGGAGGTGGGCTAGCGGGAGGAACCAAGAGACCCAGTACTTC. The full variable domain, in which reference TRBV7-8 and TRBJ2-5 provide the parts outside the CDR3, is GAGVSQSPRYKVAKRGQDVALRCDPISGHVSLFWYQQALGQGPEFLTYFQNEAQLDKSGLPSDRFFAERPEGSVSTLKIQRTQQEDSAVYLCASSLRRWASGRNQETQYFGPGTRLLVL.

This clonotype was seen a few times. The CDR3 region is CATSDATGSQETQYF. The CDR3 bases are TGTGCCACCAGTGACGCGACAGGTTCCCAAGAGACCCAGTACTTC. This sequence joins TRBV24-1 and TRBJ2-5; TRBD1 might be the D (6 bases). CDR1 is KGHDR and CDR2 is SFDVKD in the germline V gene. This CDR3 is built from 15 residues. V gave up 4 bases and J gave up 1 base, with 12 bases separating them.

The chain employs TRBV6-1 and TRBJ1-2; D not certain. Germline V gene data show CDR1 as MNHNS and CDR2 as SASEGT. Trimming removed 0 bases from V and 14 bases from J, with 19 bases in between. The CDR3 contains 14 residues. For the CDR3, the DNA is TGTGCCAGCAGTGAAGCTCACGACGATTTAGTAGCTACCTTC. Its protein is CASSEAHDDLVATF.

The CDR3 sequence is CASSQDWSSSYNEQFF. The CDR3 region has the DNA TGTGCCAGCAGCCAAGACTGGAGTAGCTCCTACAATGAGCAGTTCTTC. V is TRBV4-2 and J is TRBJ2-1; D unclear. The ends were cut back, 0 bases at V and 0 bases at J, with 9 bases in the middle. Germline V gene lookup returns CDR1 LGHNA and CDR2 YNFKEQ. This CDR3 has 16 amino acids.

This clonotype has a handful of counts. The chain carries TRBV11-2 and TRBJ2-7; the match to TRBD1 covers 7 bases. Germline trimming cut 6 bases from V and 12 bases from J; bases unmatched to any gene: 11. The germline V gene encodes CDR1 SGHAT and CDR2 FQNNGV. The CDR3 consists of 12 residues. CDR3 coding DNA: TGTGCCAGCAGTTTCCGGGACAGCCGTGCGTACTTC. This translates into CASSFRDSRAYF.

The chain combines TRBV7-2 with TRBJ1-5, with D possibly matching TRBD1 (6 bases). Germline V gene data show CDR1 as SGHTA and CDR2 as FQGNSA. The CDR3 is 14 residues long. V lost 6 bases and J lost 2, with 11 bases in between. CDR3 DNA sequence: TGTGCCAGCAGTTACAGGGTTGGCAATCAGCCCCAGCATTTT. This sequence encodes CASSYRVGNQPQHF.

The sample holds many counts of this clonotype. The V call is TRBV29-1, the J call TRBJ2-3; 10 bases match TRBD2. Losses at the gene ends were 1 base for V and 5 bases for J; bases not matched to a gene: 12. Looked up from germline, CDR1 is SQVTM and CDR2 is ANQGSEA. This CDR3 has 17 residues. The CDR3 bases are TGCAGCGTTGAAGGGCTAGCGGGAGCGCTAGGGGGAGATACGCAGTATTTT. Its protein is CSVEGLAGALGGDTQYF.